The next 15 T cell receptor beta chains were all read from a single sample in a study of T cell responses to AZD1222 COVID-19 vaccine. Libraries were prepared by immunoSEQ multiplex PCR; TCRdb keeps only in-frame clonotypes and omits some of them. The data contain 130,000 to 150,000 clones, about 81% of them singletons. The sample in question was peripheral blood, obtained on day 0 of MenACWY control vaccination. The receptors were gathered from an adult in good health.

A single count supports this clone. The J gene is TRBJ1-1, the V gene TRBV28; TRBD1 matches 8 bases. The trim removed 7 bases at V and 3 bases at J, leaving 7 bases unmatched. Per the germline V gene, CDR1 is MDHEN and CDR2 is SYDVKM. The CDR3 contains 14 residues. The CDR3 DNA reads TGTGCCAGCATAAGGGCAGGGGGCCACACTGAAGCTTTCTTT. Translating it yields CASIRAGGHTEAFF.

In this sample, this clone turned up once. This chain's CDR3 is CATSENRAPYGYTF. CDR3 in DNA: TGTGCCACCAGTGAAAACCGGGCTCCCTATGGCTACACCTTC. The chain uses TRBV24-1 and TRBJ1-2; no firm D call. CDR3 length equals 14 residues. Germline V lookup: CDR1 KGHDR, CDR2 SFDVKD. Trimming took 4 bases from V and 4 from J, leaving 12 bases between them.

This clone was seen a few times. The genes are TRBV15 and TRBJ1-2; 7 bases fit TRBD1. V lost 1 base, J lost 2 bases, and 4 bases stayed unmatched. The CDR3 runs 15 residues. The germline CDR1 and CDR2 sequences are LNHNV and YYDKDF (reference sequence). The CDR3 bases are TGTGCCACCAGCAGAGGCAGGGGGATGAACTATGGCTACACCTTC. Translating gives CATSRGRGMNYGYTF.

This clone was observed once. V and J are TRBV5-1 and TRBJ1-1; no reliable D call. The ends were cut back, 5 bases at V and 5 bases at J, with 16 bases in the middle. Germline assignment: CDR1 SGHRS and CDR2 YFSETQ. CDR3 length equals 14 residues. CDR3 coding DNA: TGCGCCAGCAGTCCGGGCCTCATAGGGACTGAAGCTTTCTTT. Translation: CASSPGLIGTEAFF. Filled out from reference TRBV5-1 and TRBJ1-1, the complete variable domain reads KAGVTQTPRYLIKTRGQQVTLSCSPISGHRSVSWYQQTPGQGLQFLFEYFSETQRNKGNFPGRFSGRQFSNSRSEMNVSTLELGDSALYLCASSPGLIGTEAFFGQGTRLTVV.

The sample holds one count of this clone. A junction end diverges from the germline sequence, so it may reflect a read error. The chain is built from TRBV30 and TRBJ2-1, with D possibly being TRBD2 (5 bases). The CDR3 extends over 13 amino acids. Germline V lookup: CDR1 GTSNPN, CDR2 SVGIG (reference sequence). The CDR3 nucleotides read TGTGCCGGGAGCGGTGTTGCCTACAATGAGCAGTTCTTC. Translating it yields CAGSGVAYNEQFF.

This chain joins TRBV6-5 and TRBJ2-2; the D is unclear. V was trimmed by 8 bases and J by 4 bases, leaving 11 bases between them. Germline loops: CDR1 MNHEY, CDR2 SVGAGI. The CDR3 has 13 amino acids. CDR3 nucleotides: TGTGCCAGCCACCCAGGTGTCACCGGGGAGCTGTTTTTT. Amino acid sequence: CASHPGVTGELFF.

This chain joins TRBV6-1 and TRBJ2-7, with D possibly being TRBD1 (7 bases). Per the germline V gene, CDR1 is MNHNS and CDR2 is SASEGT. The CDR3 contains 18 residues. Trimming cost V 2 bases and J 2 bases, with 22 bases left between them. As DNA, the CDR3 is TGTGCCAGCAGTGAACCCACCGTCAGGGGGGATTACCCCTACGAGCAGTACGTC. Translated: CASSEPTVRGDYPYEQYV.

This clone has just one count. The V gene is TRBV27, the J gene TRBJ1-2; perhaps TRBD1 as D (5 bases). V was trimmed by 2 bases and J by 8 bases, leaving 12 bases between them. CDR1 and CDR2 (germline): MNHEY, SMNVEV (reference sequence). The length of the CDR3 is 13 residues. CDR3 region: CASSLTRAWGYTF. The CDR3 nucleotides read TGTGCCAGCAGTTTAACCAGGGCGTGGGGCTACACCTTC.

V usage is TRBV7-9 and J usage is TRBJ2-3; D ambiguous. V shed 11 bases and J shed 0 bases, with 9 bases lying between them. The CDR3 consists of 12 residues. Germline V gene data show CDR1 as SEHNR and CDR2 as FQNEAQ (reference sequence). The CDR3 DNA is TGTGCCTCGGCTGAAAGCACAGATACGCAGTATTTT. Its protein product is CASAESTDTQYF.

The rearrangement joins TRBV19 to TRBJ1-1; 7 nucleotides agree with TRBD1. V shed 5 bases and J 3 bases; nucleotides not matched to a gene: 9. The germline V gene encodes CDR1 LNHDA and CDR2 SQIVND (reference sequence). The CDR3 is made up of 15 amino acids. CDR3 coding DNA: TGTGCCAGTAGTCTGGGACAGCCCGGGGACACTGAAGCTTTCTTT. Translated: CASSLGQPGDTEAFF.

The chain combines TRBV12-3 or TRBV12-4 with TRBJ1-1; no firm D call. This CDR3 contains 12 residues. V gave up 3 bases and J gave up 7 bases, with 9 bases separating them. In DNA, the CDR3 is TGTGCCAGCAGTTTCGAGGTGGGTGAAGCTTTCTTT. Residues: CASSFEVGEAFF.

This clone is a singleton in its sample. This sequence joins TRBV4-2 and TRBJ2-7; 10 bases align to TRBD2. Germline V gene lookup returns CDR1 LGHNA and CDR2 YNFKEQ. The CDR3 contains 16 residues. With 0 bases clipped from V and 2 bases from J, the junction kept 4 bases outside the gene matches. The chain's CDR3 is CASSQEGLAGAYEQYF. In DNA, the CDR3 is TGTGCCAGCAGCCAAGAAGGCCTAGCGGGGGCCTACGAGCAGTACTTC.

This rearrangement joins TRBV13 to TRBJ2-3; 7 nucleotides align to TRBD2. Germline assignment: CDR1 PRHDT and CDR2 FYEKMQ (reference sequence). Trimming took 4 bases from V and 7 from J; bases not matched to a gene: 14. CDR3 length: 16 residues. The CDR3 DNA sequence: TGTGCCAGCAGCTCCCTTCACACTAGCGATCTATATACGCAGTATTTT. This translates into CASSSLHTSDLYTQYF. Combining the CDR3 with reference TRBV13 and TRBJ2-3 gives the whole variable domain AAGVIQSPRHLIKEKRETATLKCYPIPRHDTVYWYQQGPGQDPQFLISFYEKMQSDKGSIPDRFSAQQFSDYHSELNMSSLELGDSALYFCASSSLHTSDLYTQYFGPGTRLTVL.

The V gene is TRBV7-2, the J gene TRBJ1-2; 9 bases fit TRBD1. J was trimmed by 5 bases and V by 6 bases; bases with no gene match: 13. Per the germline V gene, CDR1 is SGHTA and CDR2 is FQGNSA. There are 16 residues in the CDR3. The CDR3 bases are TGTGCCAGCAGTCAACCGGGACAGGGCCCCGGGTATGGCTACACCTTC. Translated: CASSQPGQGPGYGYTF.

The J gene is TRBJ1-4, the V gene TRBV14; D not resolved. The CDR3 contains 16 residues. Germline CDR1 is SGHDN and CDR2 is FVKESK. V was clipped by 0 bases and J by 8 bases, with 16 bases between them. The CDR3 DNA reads TGTGCCAGCAGCCAAGATCTGGACTCGTCGCCGGAAAAACTGTTTTTT. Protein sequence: CASSQDLDSSPEKLFF.